A single sample gave rise to the 24 T cell receptor beta chains below, sequenced in a study of shared clonotypes between healthy human individuals. TCRdb keeps only in-frame clones here, not all; method: immunoSEQ multiplex PCR. Of 2 million to 2.5 million clones detected, under 95% appear once; the ten largest clones hold approximately 0.41%. Sequenced: naive CD4+ T cells from PBMCs. Subset noted: CD45RA+ positively selected. The source of these receptors is a man aged 18-30 years in good health. Some clones in this sample may be carry-over from other donors' samples.

V and J are TRBV19 and TRBJ1-1, with D unclear. The CDR3 has 15 residues. Trimming took 5 bases from V and 1 from J, leaving 14 bases between them. Per the germline V gene, CDR1 is LNHDA and CDR2 is SQIVND (reference sequence). The DNA for the CDR3 is TGTGCCAGTAGTCCGCCCCCGGGAAGGAACACTGAAGCTTTCTTT. Its protein is CASSPPPGRNTEAFF.

The chain employs TRBV6-5 and TRBJ1-1; 8 positions match TRBD1. J gave up 3 bases and V 0 bases, and 0 bases lay outside the gene matches. The CDR3 length is 14 residues. Germline CDR1 MNHEY, CDR2 SVGAGI. Here the CDR3 DNA reads TGTGCCAGCAGTTACTCGGGACAGGACACTGAAGCTTTCTTT. This sequence encodes CASSYSGQDTEAFF.

The J gene is TRBJ2-5, the V gene TRBV11-2, with 8 nucleotides matching TRBD2. CDR1 SGHAT and CDR2 FQNNGV come from the germline V gene. Unmatched junction bases numbered 9, after V lost 1 base and J lost 5 bases. The CDR3 is made up of 16 amino acids. CDR3 amino acids: CASSLVTSGVGETQYF. As DNA, the CDR3 is TGTGCCAGCAGCTTAGTTACTAGCGGAGTGGGGGAGACCCAGTACTTC.

This chain joins TRBV7-3 and TRBJ2-3; 12 bases map to TRBD2. Germline CDR1 reads SGHTA; CDR2 reads FQGTGA. The CDR3 spans 16 residues. Losses at the gene ends were 5 bases for V and 4 bases for J; bases not matched to a gene: 7. The DNA for the CDR3 is TGTGCCAGCAGCGCCAGACTAGCGGGAGTGTCAGATACGCAGTATTTT. It is translated as CASSARLAGVSDTQYF.

This chain links TRBV9 with TRBJ2-3; the D gene is possibly TRBD1 (6 bases). CDR3 length equals 15 residues. The V and J ends lost 3 bases and 2 bases respectively, with 13 bases between them. Germline CDR1 reads SGDLS; CDR2 reads YYNGEE. The CDR3 DNA reads as TGTGCCAGCAGCGCACTGACAGGTTACACAGATACGCAGTATTTT. Amino acid sequence: CASSALTGYTDTQYF.

In nucleotides, the CDR3 is TGTGCCAGTAGTATAGGGCCAGGGGGCACCGGGGAGCTGTTTTTT. Translated, it gives CASSIGPGGTGELFF. The V gene is TRBV19, the J gene TRBJ2-2; 7 positions agree with TRBD1. Trimming removed 1 base from V and 4 bases from J; junction bases left unmatched: 3. This CDR3 region has 15 residues. Germline V gives CDR1 LNHDA, CDR2 SQIVND (reference sequence).

This chain joins TRBV27 and TRBJ1-5; no firm D call. V was pared by 6 bases and J by 6 bases, with 15 bases between. The germline CDR1 and CDR2 sequences are MNHEY and SMNVEV (reference sequence). CDR3 length equals 14 residues. In DNA, the CDR3 is TGTGCCAGCAGCCAAGGCGAAAAGGCTCAGCCCCAGCATTTT. This gives the protein CASSQGEKAQPQHF.

V and J are TRBV7-9 and TRBJ1-5, with unresolved D. The germline V and J ends were trimmed by 8 bases and 3 bases, with 8 bases remaining between them. CDR3 length: 12 amino acids. Germline lookup yields CDR1 SEHNR and CDR2 FQNEAQ (reference sequence). The CDR3 region is CASSGFNQPQHF. The DNA for the CDR3 is TGTGCCAGCTCTGGGTTCAATCAGCCCCAGCATTTT.

V and J are TRBV9 and TRBJ1-1; TRBD1 is a possible D gene (6 bases). The length of the CDR3 is 15 residues. The V end was cut by 0 bases, the J end by 1 base, with 10 bases between. CDR1 is SGDLS, CDR2 YYNGEE, per germline. CDR3 residues: CASSVEGGANTEAFF. DNA of the CDR3: TGTGCCAGCAGCGTAGAAGGGGGGGCGAACACTGAAGCTTTCTTT.

This clone was picked up one time. At the DNA level, this CDR3 is encoded by other sequences in the same sample as well. This sequence joins TRBV7-2 and TRBJ1-5, with a weak D call TRBD1 (5 bases). In germline, CDR1 is SGHTA, CDR2 FQGNSA. V lost 3 bases and J 7 bases, leaving 7 bases between the germline ends. This CDR3 comprises 12 residues. In nucleotides, the CDR3 is TGTGCCAGCAGCTTTGGGGGACAGCCCCAGCATTTT. This translates into CASSFGGQPQHF.

This clone was detected once. The chain couples TRBV7-2 to TRBJ2-1; D not resolved. The length of the CDR3 is 16 residues. V lost 2 bases, J lost 4 bases, and 15 bases lay in between. Germline lookup yields CDR1 SGHTA and CDR2 FQGNSA. CDR3 in DNA: TGTGCCAGCAGCTTATTGGGGAATCAATTGTACAATGAGCAGTTCTTC. As protein: CASSLLGNQLYNEQFF.

The chain recombines TRBV15 with TRBJ1-4, with 7 bases fitting TRBD1. CDR3 length equals 17 residues. The germline V gene encodes CDR1 LNHNV and CDR2 YYDKDF (reference sequence). V lost 5 bases, J lost 1 base, and 10 bases stayed unmatched. CDR3 sequence (DNA): TGTGCCACCAGCGTATCGACAGGGAAAGGAACTAATGAAAAACTGTTTTTT. Translation: CATSVSTGKGTNEKLFF.

The CDR3 DNA reads as TGCGCCAGCAGCTTCCTACAGGGTTCACAAGAGACCCAGTACTTC. Its protein is CASSFLQGSQETQYF. J is TRBJ2-5 and V is TRBV5-1; the D gene is possibly TRBD1 (6 bases). This CDR3 spans 15 amino acids. The germline V gene has CDR1 SGHRS and CDR2 YFSETQ. V lost 2 bases to trimming and J lost 2 bases, with 13 bases between them.

The chain links TRBV5-1 to TRBJ1-3, with TRBD1 identical over 7 bases. The CDR3 length is 15 residues. In germline, CDR1 is SGHRS, CDR2 YFSETQ. Trimming at V came to 3 bases and at J to 4 bases, leaving 7 bases not matched to a gene. The CDR3 nucleotides read TGCGCCAGCAGCTCATCGACAGGGCCGGGAAACACCATATATTTT. Protein: CASSSSTGPGNTIYF.

The V gene is TRBV28, the J gene TRBJ2-2, with 11 positions matching TRBD2. J gave up 5 bases and V 4 bases, and 12 bases lay outside the gene matches. The germline gives CDR1 MDHEN, CDR2 SYDVKM. This CDR3 region has 18 residues. The CDR3 here is CASSSLLAGEVWTGELFF. CDR3 DNA: TGTGCCAGCAGTTCCTTACTAGCGGGAGAAGTTTGGACCGGGGAGCTGTTTTTT.

This clone was found once. The chain combines TRBV7-3 with TRBJ2-1; tentative D call: TRBD2 (6 bases). Trimming took 2 bases from V and 10 from J, leaving 12 bases between them. Germline V gives CDR1 SGHTA, CDR2 FQGTGA. CDR3 length equals 13 residues. For the CDR3, the DNA is TGTGCCAGCAGCTTACGCCGGGAGCTCGAGCAGTTCTTC. Translation gives CASSLRRELEQFF. The full variable domain, completed using reference TRBV7-3 and TRBJ2-1, is GAGVSQTPSNKVTEKGKYVELRCDPISGHTALYWYRQSLGQGPEFLIYFQGTGAADDSGLPNDRFFAVRPEGSVSTLKIQRTERGDSAVYLCASSLRRELEQFFGPGTRLTVL.

The CDR3 spells CASSRQGLPNTEAFF. The CDR3 DNA sequence: TGTGCCAGCAGCCGACAGGGCCTCCCGAACACTGAAGCTTTCTTT. The chain joins TRBV5-4 to TRBJ1-1; 7 bases map to TRBD1. Germline loops: CDR1 SGHNT, CDR2 YYREEE (reference sequence). With V trimmed by 4 bases and J by 1 base, 7 bases remained unmatched. The CDR3 length is 15 residues.

The chain employs TRBV4-3 and TRBJ2-3, with D possibly TRBD2 on 5 matching bases. V lost 2 bases to trimming and J lost 8 bases, with 17 bases between them. Germline assignment: CDR1 LGHNA and CDR2 YSLEER. The CDR3 sequence is 15 residues long. The chain's CDR3 is CASSQLNRAAGTQYF. The CDR3 DNA sequence: TGCGCCAGCAGCCAACTTAATCGGGCGGCGGGTACGCAGTATTTT.

Of note for this clone: This sample also contains other DNA sequences that code for the same CDR3. The chain uses TRBV7-3 and TRBJ2-3; D not resolved. The V gene lost 2 bases and the J gene lost 4 bases, with 4 bases spanning the gap. The CDR3 sequence is 12 residues long. Germline V gene sequence: CDR1 SGHTA, CDR2 FQGTGA. CDR3 sequence (DNA): TGTGCCAGCAGCTTATTGGCAGATACGCAGTATTTT. Residues: CASSLLADTQYF.

The chain is built from TRBV7-2 and TRBJ2-7; TRBD2 is a possible D gene (5 bases). The germline V gene encodes CDR1 SGHTA and CDR2 FQGNSA. Trimming cost V 0 bases and J 4 bases, with 16 bases left between them. This CDR3 is 16 amino acids long. The CDR3 DNA is TGTGCCAGCAGCTTAGCGTGGGGAGTGGTATCGTACGAGCAGTACTTC. It specifies CASSLAWGVVSYEQYF. The whole variable domain, remainder taken from reference TRBV7-2 and TRBJ2-7, is GAGVSQSPSNKVTEKGKDVELRCDPISGHTALYWYRQSLGQGLEFLIYFQGNSAPDKSGLPSDRFSAERTGGSVSTLTIQRTQQEDSAVYLCASSLAWGVVSYEQYFGPGTRLTVT.

J is TRBJ2-7 and V is TRBV7-3, with D perhaps matching TRBD1 (5 bases). Per germline, CDR1 SGHTA and CDR2 FQGTGA. The length of the CDR3 is 13 residues. The V gene lost 2 bases and the J gene lost 5 bases, with 10 bases spanning the gap. The CDR3 DNA reads as TGTGCCAGCAGCTTAGGTCAGGGCGACGAGCAGTACTTC. Protein product: CASSLGQGDEQYF.

The chain employs TRBV19 and TRBJ2-7; tentatively, D is TRBD1 (6 bases). CDR3 size: 14 residues. V lost 3 bases, J lost 2 bases, and 11 bases lay in between. Germline CDR1 reads LNHDA; CDR2 reads SQIVND (reference sequence). CDR3 nucleotide sequence: TGTGCCAGTAGTATGAGAGGGACACCCTACGAGCAGTACTTC. It specifies CASSMRGTPYEQYF.

This chain uses TRBV6-6 with TRBJ2-3; TRBD2 aligns across 11 bases. The CDR3 has 16 residues. The J segment lost 6 bases and the V segment lost 7 bases, leaving 12 bases of the junction unmatched. In germline, CDR1 is MNHNY, CDR2 SVGAGI (reference sequence). The CDR3 region is CASTLQLAGVGDTQYF. The CDR3 DNA is TGTGCCAGCACTTTACAACTAGCGGGAGTGGGGGATACGCAGTATTTT.

V and J are TRBV5-4 and TRBJ1-3, with D perhaps TRBD1 (6 bases). The length of the CDR3 is 17 residues. V shed 3 bases and J shed 0 bases, with 16 bases lying between them. The germline V gene has CDR1 SGHNT and CDR2 YYREEE (reference sequence). CDR3 DNA sequence: TGTGCCAGCAGCTCCGACCTCGGGACACTCTCTGGAAACACCATATATTTT. Translating it yields CASSSDLGTLSGNTIYF.